This T cell receptor beta chain was observed in a study of monozygotic twins with inflammatory bowel disease. Study-wide points: Support for a single strong signal or clonotype associated with IBD was absent. No repertoire similarity difference was seen between concordant and discordant twins; power was possibly limited. Immunosuppressive treatments differing between patients may have added repertoire variability.

TCRdb reanalyzed the 5' RACE reads, giving one entry per CDR3 protein sequence and no DNA. The table for this sample gives a few hundred thousand distinct CDR3 sequences. The CDR3 has 15 amino acids. Germline CDR1 is LNHDA and CDR2 is SQIVND (reference sequence). Regarding this clonotype: Its specificity is unknown.

The receptor comes from a human donor with ulcerative colitis or Crohn's disease, or a healthy co-twin of an affected twin (not recorded which). The rearrangement uses TRBV19 and TRBJ1-5. The specimen was blood. The CDR3 loop is CASRSGQGSNQPQHF.